The TCR beta chain described here comes from a study of technical replicates of blood from a handful of donors. V was trimmed by 6 bases and J by 4 bases, leaving 13 bases between them. Germline values: CDR1 SNHLY, CDR2 FYNNEI. CDR3 size: 14 residues. Sequencing used immunoSEQ multiplex PCR; TCRdb keeps in-frame clones, though not all of them. The sample has about 61,000 clones, around 97% seen once; the top ten hold over 0.15%. The V gene is TRBV2, the J gene TRBJ1-5; tentatively, D is TRBD1 (5 bases). The source of this sequence is a human donor in good health. Specimen: T cells isolated from PBMCs. CDR3 region: CASRPREGNQPQHF. In DNA form, the CDR3 reads TGTGCCAGCAGGCCCAGGGAGGGTAATCAGCCCCAGCATTTT.